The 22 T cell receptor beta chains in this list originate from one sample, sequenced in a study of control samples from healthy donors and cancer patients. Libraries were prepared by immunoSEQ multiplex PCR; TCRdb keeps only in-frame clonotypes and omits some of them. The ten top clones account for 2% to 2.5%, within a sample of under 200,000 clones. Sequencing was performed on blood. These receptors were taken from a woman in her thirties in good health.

The CDR3 spells CASSQSALLPQETQYF. In DNA form, the CDR3 reads TGTGCCAGCAGCCAAAGCGCATTACTGCCCCAAGAGACCCAGTACTTC. This chain uses TRBV3-1 (or the pseudogene TRBV3-2) with TRBJ2-5, with unresolved D. CDR1 and CDR2 (germline): LGHDT, YNNKEL (reference sequence). This CDR3 region has 16 residues. V shed 2 bases and J shed 1 base, with 14 bases lying between them.

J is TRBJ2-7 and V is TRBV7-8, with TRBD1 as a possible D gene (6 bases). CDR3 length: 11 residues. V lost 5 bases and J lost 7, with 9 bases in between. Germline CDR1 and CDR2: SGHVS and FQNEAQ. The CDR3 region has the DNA TGTGCCAGCAGCCGGGACACTGAGCAGTACTTC. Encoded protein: CASSRDTEQYF.

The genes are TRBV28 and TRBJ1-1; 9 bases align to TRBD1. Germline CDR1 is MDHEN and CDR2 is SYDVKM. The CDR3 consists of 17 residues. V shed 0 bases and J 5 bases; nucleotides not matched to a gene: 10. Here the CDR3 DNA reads TGTGCCAGCAGTTTATGGGAAGGACAGGGGAAGGAAACTGAAGCTTTCTTT. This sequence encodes CASSLWEGQGKETEAFF. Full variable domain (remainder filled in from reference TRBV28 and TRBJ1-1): DVKVTQSSRYLVKRTGEKVFLECVQDMDHENMFWYRQDPGLGLRLIYFSYDVKMKEKGDIPEGYSVSREKKERFSLILESASTNQTSMYLCASSLWEGQGKETEAFFGQGTRLTVV.

The CDR3, as DNA: TGTGCCAGCAGTTACCGGGAAATCTACAATGAGCAGTTCTTC. It specifies CASSYREIYNEQFF. V usage is TRBV6-5 and J usage is TRBJ2-1; perhaps TRBD2 as D (5 bases). Per the germline V gene, CDR1 is MNHEY and CDR2 is SVGAGI. With 2 bases removed from V and 3 bases from J, the gap between germline ends came to 8 bases. The CDR3 is made up of 14 amino acids.

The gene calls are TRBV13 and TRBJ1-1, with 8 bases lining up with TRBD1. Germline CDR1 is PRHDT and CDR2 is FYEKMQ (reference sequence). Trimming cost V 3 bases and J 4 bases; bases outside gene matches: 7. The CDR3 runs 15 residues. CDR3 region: CASSFSGGGGTEAFF. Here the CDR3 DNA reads TGTGCCAGCAGCTTCTCAGGGGGCGGTGGCACTGAAGCTTTCTTT.

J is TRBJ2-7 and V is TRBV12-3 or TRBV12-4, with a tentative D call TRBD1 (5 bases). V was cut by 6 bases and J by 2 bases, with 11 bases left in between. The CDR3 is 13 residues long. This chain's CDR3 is CASRVTAAYEQYF. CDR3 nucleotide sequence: TGTGCCAGCAGGGTGACAGCCGCCTACGAGCAGTACTTC.

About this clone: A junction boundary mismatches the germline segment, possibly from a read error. CDR3: CASSQRTSGGPRPEEAQYF. CDR3 sequence (DNA): TGTGCCAGCAGCCAACGGACTAGCGGGGGGCCCCGACCGGAAGAGGCCCAGTACTTC. The chain joins TRBV3-1 (or the pseudogene TRBV3-2) to TRBJ2-5; 14 bases are shared with TRBD2. CDR1 is LGHDT, CDR2 YNNKEL, per germline (reference sequence). The length of the CDR3 is 19 residues.

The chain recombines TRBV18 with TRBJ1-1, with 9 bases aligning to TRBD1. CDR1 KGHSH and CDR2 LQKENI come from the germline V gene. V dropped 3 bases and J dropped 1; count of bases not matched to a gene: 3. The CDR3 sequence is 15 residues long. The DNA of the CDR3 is TGTGCCAGCTCACCGACACAGGGGGCGAACACTGAAGCTTTCTTT. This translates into CASSPTQGANTEAFF.

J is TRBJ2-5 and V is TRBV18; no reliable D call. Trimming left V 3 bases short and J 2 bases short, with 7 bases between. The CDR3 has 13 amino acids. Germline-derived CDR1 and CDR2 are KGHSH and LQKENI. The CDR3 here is CASSPTIQETQYF. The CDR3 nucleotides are TGTGCCAGCTCACCCACGATTCAAGAGACCCAGTACTTC.

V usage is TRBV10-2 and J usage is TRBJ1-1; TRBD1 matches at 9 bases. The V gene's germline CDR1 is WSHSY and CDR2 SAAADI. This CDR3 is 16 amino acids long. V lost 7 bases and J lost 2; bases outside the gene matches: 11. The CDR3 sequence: CASTPGTGRINTEAFF. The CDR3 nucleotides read TGCGCCAGCACTCCGGGGACAGGGAGAATAAACACTGAAGCTTTCTTT.

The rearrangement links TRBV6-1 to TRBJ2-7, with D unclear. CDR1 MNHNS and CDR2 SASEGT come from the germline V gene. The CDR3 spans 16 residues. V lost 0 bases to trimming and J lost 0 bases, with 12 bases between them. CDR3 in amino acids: CASSEAVTSSSYEQYF. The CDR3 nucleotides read TGTGCCAGCAGTGAAGCCGTTACGAGTAGCTCCTACGAGCAGTACTTC.

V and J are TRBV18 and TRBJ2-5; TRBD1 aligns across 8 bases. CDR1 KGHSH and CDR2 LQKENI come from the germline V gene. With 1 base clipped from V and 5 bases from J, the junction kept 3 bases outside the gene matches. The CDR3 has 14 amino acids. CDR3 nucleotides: TGTGCCAGCTCACCACAGGGACAGGAGGAGACCCAGTACTTC. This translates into CASSPQGQEETQYF.

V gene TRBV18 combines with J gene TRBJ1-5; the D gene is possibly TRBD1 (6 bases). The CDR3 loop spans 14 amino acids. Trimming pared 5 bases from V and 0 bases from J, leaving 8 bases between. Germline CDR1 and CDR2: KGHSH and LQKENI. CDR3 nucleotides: TGTGCCAGCTCAGACAGGTATAGCAATCAGCCCCAGCATTTT. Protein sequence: CASSDRYSNQPQHF. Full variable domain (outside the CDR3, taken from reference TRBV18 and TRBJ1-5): NAGVMQNPRHLVRRRGQEARLRCSPMKGHSHVYWYRQLPEEGLKFMVYLQKENIIDESGMPKERFSAEFPKEGPSILRIQQVVRGDSAAYFCASSDRYSNQPQHFGDGTRLSIL.

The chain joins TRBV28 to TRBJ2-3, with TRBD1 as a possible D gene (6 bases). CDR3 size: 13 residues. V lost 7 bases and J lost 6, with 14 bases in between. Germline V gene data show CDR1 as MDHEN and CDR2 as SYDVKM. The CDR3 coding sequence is TGTGCCAGCACAGGTGGGGGCCAGGATACGCAGTATTTT. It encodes CASTGGGQDTQYF.

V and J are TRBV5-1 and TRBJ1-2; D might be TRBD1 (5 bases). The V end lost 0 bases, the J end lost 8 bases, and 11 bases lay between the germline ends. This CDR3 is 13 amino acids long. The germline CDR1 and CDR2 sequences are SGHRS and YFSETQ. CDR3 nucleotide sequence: TGCGCCAGCAGCTTGGGGCAGGGCTTAGGCTACACCTTC. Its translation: CASSLGQGLGYTF.

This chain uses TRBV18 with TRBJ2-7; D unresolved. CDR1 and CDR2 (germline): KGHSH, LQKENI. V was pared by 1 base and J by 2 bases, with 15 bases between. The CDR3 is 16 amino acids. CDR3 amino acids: CASSPLQTRTTYEQYF. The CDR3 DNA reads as TGTGCCAGCTCACCACTCCAGACAAGAACAACCTACGAGCAGTACTTC.

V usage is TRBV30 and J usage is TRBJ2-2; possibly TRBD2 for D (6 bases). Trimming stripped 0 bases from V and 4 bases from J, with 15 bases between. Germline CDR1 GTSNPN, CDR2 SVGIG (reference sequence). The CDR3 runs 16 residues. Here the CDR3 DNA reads TGTGCCTGGAGTGTACGGGGGATCCCCGGCACCGGGGAGCTGTTTTTT. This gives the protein CAWSVRGIPGTGELFF. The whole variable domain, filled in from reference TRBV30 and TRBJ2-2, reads SQTIHQWPATLVQPVGSPLSLECTVEGTSNPNLYWYRQAAGRGLQLLFYSVGIGQISSEVPQNLSASRPQDRQFILSSKKLLLSDSGFYLCAWSVRGIPGTGELFFGEGSRLTVL.

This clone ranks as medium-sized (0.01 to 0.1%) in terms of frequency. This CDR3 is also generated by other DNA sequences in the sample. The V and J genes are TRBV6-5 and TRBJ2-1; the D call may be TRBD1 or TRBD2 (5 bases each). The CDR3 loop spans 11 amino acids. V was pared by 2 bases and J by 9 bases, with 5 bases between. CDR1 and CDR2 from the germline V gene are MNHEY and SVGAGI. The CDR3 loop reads CASSYGGEQFF. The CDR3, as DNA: TGTGCCAGCAGTTACGGGGGTGAGCAGTTCTTC.

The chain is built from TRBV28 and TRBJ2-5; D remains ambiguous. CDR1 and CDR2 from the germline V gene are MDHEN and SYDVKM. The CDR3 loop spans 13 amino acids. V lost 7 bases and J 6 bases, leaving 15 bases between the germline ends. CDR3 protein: CASNPTNPQTQYF. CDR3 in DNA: TGTGCCAGCAATCCGACGAACCCCCAGACCCAGTACTTC.

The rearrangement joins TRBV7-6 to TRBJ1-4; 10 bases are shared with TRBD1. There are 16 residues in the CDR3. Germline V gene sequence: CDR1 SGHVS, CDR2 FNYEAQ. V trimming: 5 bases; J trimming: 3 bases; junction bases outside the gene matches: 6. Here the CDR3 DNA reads TGTGCCAGCAGCCTCCTGGGACAGGGGTCTAATGAAAAACTGTTTTTT. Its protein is CASSLLGQGSNEKLFF.

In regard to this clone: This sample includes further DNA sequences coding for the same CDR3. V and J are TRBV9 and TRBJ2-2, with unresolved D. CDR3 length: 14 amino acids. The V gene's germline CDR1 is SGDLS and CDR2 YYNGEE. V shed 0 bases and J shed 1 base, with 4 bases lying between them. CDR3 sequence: CASSVDGNTGELFF. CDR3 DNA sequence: TGTGCCAGCAGCGTAGACGGGAACACCGGGGAGCTGTTTTTT.

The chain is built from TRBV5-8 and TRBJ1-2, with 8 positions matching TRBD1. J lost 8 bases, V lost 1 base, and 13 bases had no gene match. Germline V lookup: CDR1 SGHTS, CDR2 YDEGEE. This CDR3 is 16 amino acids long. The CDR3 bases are TGTGCCAGCAGCTTGCTTGGGGCAGGGGGCGCAGGAGGCTACACCTTC. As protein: CASSLLGAGGAGGYTF.